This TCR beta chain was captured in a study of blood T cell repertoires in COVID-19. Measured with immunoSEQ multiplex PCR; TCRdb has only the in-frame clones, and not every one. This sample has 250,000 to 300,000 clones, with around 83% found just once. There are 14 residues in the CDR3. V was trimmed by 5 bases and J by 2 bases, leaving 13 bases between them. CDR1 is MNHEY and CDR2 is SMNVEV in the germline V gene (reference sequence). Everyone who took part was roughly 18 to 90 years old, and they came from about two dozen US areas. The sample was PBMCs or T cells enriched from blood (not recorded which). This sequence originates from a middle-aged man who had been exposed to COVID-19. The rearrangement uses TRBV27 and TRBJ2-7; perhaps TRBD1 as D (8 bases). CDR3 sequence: CASSRQGTTYEQYF. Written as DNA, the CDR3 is TGTGCCAGCAGTCGACAGGGGACTACCTACGAGCAGTACTTC.